Listed below are T cell receptor beta chains from one sample, sequenced in a study of cytomegalovirus exposure and HLA in healthy donors. Generated by immunoSEQ multiplex PCR, the TCRdb table keeps only in-frame clones and is missing some. This table holds 60,000 to 70,000 clones, roughly two thirds found once. What was sequenced was PBMCs. The receptor source for this set is a woman aged 45 to 65 in good health and CMV-seronegative. CDR3s include the opening cysteine and the closing phenylalanine or tryptophan. A D gene is named only where the DNA matches it firmly. Size tells how often a clone was seen (once, few, many) or the class of an expanded clone, and some rows leave it out.

>TRBD2|TRBV5-4|TRBJ2-1|NA
TGTGCCAGCAGCTTCGGGCTAGCGGTGAACAATGAGCAGTTCTTC
CASSFGLAVNNEQFF
>TRBD1|TRBV5-1|TRBJ1-1|few
TGCGCCAGCAGCTTTGCGTTAACAGGGGCCGGACGGAACACTGAAGCTTTCTTT
CASSFALTGAGRNTEAFF
>TRBD2|TRBV18|TRBJ2-1|NA
TGTGCCAGCTCACCACCGGGCGGGAGACGGGTCAATGAGCAGTTCTTC
CASSPPGGRRVNEQFF
>TRBD2|TRBV7-8|TRBJ2-7|NA
TGTGCCAGCAGCTTAGCCCTACTAGCGGGCCCTTACGAGCAGTACTTC
CASSLALLAGPYEQYF
>NA|TRBV5-1|TRBJ1-2|NA
TGCGCCAGCAGCTCGACGGGGAACTATGGCTACACCTTC
CASSSTGNYGYTF
>NA|TRBV27|TRBJ1-2|NA
TGTGCCAGCAGTTCTGCCGGGACACTTGGGAGCTATGGCTACACCTTC
CASSSAGTLGSYGYTF
>TRBD2|TRBV13|TRBJ2-7|NA
TGTGCCACACAGCGGGAACCCTACGAGCAGTACTTC
CATQREPYEQYF
>TRBD1|TRBV30|TRBJ1-4|NA
TGTGCCTGGACCAAGGACAGGGACGTGTATGAAAAACTGTTTTTT
CAWTKDRDVYEKLFF
>TRBD1|TRBV4-1|TRBJ1-1|NA
TGCGCCAGCAGCCAGGCCCCAGGGGACAGGGGTACTACGAACACTGAAGCTTTCTTT
CASSQAPGDRGTTNTEAFF
>TRBD1|TRBV9|TRBJ1-1|NA
TGTGCCAGCAGGATTATGACAGGGGTTCTGAACACTGAAGCTTTCTTT
CASRIMTGVLNTEAFF
>NA|TRBV7-2|TRBJ2-1|NA
TGTGCCAGCAGCTTAGACTTCCTAGTAGATGAGCAGTTCTTC
CASSLDFLVDEQFF